The 18 T cell receptor beta chains below were found in one sample sequenced in a study of beta chain features in type 1 diabetes (dated by TCRdb to between 2018 and 2020). Results and caveats for the whole study, not just this receptor: A moderate but significant shortening of TCRB CDR3 length was observed in type 1 diabetes patients in all four CD4+ subsets.

No antigens are known for them. The library came from the immunoSEQ multiplex PCR assay. The entire amount of isolated RNA was reverse transcribed using the High Capacity cDNA Reverse Transcription Kit, so the sequenced TCRB transcripts were expressed ones. In TCRdb, the immuneACCESS table is reduced to in-frame sequences with V and J assigned. These tables do not hold every clone; where another copy was compared, an unresolved V gene accounts for under half, and the others remain unexplained. The sample has roughly 300,000 clones on record, around 9% of them singletons. Clones ranked in the top ten supply more than 0.8% of the sample. Sample: central memory CD4+ T cells from blood. The receptors here all came from a man aged 30 to 45 with type 1 diabetes.

The genes are TRBV7-2 and TRBJ1-1, with D uncertain. Looked up from germline, CDR1 is SGHTA and CDR2 is FQGNSA. This CDR3 region has 14 residues. V was shortened by 3 bases and J by 2 bases, with 10 bases between the two germline ends. CDR3: CASSFYTLNTEAFF. The CDR3 DNA is TGTGCCAGCAGCTTCTATACGTTAAACACTGAAGCTTTCTTT.

The chain employs TRBV29-1 and TRBJ2-1; the match to TRBD2 covers 10 bases. CDR1 and CDR2 from the germline V gene are SQVTM and ANQGSEA. CDR3 size: 16 residues. The J segment lost 1 base and the V segment lost 4 bases, leaving 7 bases of the junction unmatched. In nucleotides, the CDR3 is TGCAGCGTTGGGACTAGCGGCGGGAGGTCCTACAATGAGCAGTTCTTC. This sequence encodes CSVGTSGGRSYNEQFF.

This clone was recorded a few times. The CDR3 DNA is TGCGCCAGCAAGAATAAGACAGGGATAGATACGCAGTATTTT. Amino acids: CASKNKTGIDTQYF. The V gene is TRBV5-1, the J gene TRBJ2-3, with 7 bases lining up with TRBD1. This CDR3 comprises 14 residues. J was trimmed by 5 bases and V by 6 bases; bases with no gene match: 9. Germline-derived CDR1 and CDR2 are SGHRS and YFSETQ.

The chain joins TRBV30 to TRBJ1-2, with TRBD1 as a possible D gene (6 bases). Trimming took off 2 bases at V and 2 bases at J, with 9 bases between the two ends. Germline CDR1 and CDR2: GTSNPN and SVGIG (reference sequence). The CDR3 has 13 amino acids. The CDR3 nucleotides are TGTGCCTGGAGTTCCGACAGGAACTATGGCTACACCTTC. It yields the protein CAWSSDRNYGYTF.

The chain joins TRBV7-2 to TRBJ2-7; TRBD2 aligns across 12 bases. This CDR3 is built from 16 residues. CDR1 SGHTA and CDR2 FQGNSA come from the germline V gene. The junction had 14 bases not matched to a gene; V was cut back by 5 bases and J by 9 bases. The DNA of the CDR3 is TGTGCCAGCAGCCCCGGACTAGCGGGGCCCGAGTTAGTGCAGTACTTC. It encodes CASSPGLAGPELVQYF.

This chain joins TRBV9 and TRBJ1-6; a weak D match, TRBD1 (6 bases). The V and J ends lost 3 bases and 10 bases respectively, with 14 bases between them. There are 14 residues in the CDR3. Germline V lookup: CDR1 SGDLS, CDR2 YYNGEE. The CDR3 region has the DNA TGTGCCAGCAGCGCATCACAGGGTGCCTCACCCCTCCACTTT. It codes for CASSASQGASPLHF.

The rearrangement uses TRBV11-2 and TRBJ2-7; TRBD1 might be the D (5 bases). The germline V and J ends were trimmed by 3 bases and 3 bases, with 9 bases remaining between them. Per germline, CDR1 SGHAT and CDR2 FQNNGV. The CDR3 has 13 residues. CDR3 protein: CASSLSGIYEQYF. CDR3 sequence (DNA): TGTGCCAGCAGCTTGTCAGGGATCTACGAGCAGTACTTC.

This sequence joins TRBV7-2 and TRBJ1-2; no reliable D call. Trimming shortened V by 4 bases and J by 7 bases, and 16 bases separated the two germline ends. The CDR3 covers 14 residues. Germline V gene data show CDR1 as SGHTA and CDR2 as FQGNSA. The DNA for the CDR3 is TGTGCCAGCAGCTCGCACCGAGGAACGGTTGGCTACACCTTC. Its protein product is CASSSHRGTVGYTF.

This clone has more than one count but fewer than ten. The chain recombines TRBV7-9 with TRBJ2-3, with TRBD2 as a possible D gene (6 bases). The CDR3 extends over 18 amino acids. CDR1 SEHNR and CDR2 FQNEAQ come from the germline V gene (reference sequence). V gave up 4 bases and J gave up 0 bases, with 20 bases separating them. The CDR3 DNA is TGTGCCAGCAGCTCCTGGACGAGGGTGGAGGGAAGCACAGATACGCAGTATTTT. This encodes CASSSWTRVEGSTDTQYF.

This clone showed up just a few times. The chain has TRBV5-1 and TRBJ2-5; D not resolved. This CDR3 contains 12 residues. Germline assignment: CDR1 SGHRS and CDR2 YFSETQ. Trimming removed 1 base at V and 4 bases at J, with 5 bases between. Written as DNA, the CDR3 is TGCGCCAGCAGCTTGTTGTCAGAGACCCAGTACTTC. This gives the protein CASSLLSETQYF.

This clone came up a few times. The chain has TRBV29-1 and TRBJ2-1; 7 bases fit TRBD1. The germline gives CDR1 SQVTM, CDR2 ANQGSEA. V gave up 7 bases and J gave up 2 bases; unmatched junction bases: 11. The CDR3 loop spans 15 amino acids. As DNA, the CDR3 is TGCAGCGCCGAAGGGGACAGTGTGACCTACAATGAGCAGTTCTTC. Its translation: CSAEGDSVTYNEQFF.

This clone was seen a few times. The V call is TRBV28, the J call TRBJ2-7; TRBD1 might be the D (6 bases). CDR1 MDHEN and CDR2 SYDVKM come from the germline V gene. Trimming took off 7 bases at V and 1 base at J, with 14 bases between the two ends. This CDR3 spans 14 amino acids. This CDR3 is CASIPTGQSYEQYF. CDR3 nucleotide sequence: TGTGCCAGCATCCCAACCGGACAGTCCTACGAGCAGTACTTC.

The sample holds a few counts of this clone. V and J are TRBV19 and TRBJ2-2; 10 bases fit TRBD2. The length of the CDR3 is 15 residues. Germline trimming cut 1 base from V and 4 bases from J; bases unmatched to any gene: 0. The V gene's germline CDR1 is LNHDA and CDR2 SQIVND (reference sequence). In nucleotides, the CDR3 is TGTGCCAGTAGTATAGGGACTAGCGGCACCGGGGAGCTGTTTTTT. Protein sequence: CASSIGTSGTGELFF.

The J gene is TRBJ1-1, the V gene TRBV4-3; no clear D. Trimming removed 1 base from V and 0 bases from J, with 6 bases in between. This CDR3 comprises 14 residues. Germline V lookup: CDR1 LGHNA, CDR2 YSLEER. The chain's CDR3 is CASSQVTVNTEAFF. The CDR3 nucleotides read TGCGCCAGCAGCCAAGTAACAGTGAACACTGAAGCTTTCTTT.

This clone was recorded at least ten times. This chain uses TRBV19 with TRBJ2-7; D not resolved. The CDR3 loop spans 13 amino acids. Trimming removed 5 bases at V and 3 bases at J, with 11 bases between. Germline CDR1 LNHDA, CDR2 SQIVND (reference sequence). This chain's CDR3 is CASSSYQLYEQYF. CDR3 bases: TGTGCCAGTAGTTCCTACCAACTCTACGAGCAGTACTTC.

This clone has only a few counts. Other DNA sequences in this specimen translate into the identical CDR3. This sequence joins TRBV7-2 and TRBJ1-2, with D perhaps TRBD1 (6 bases). The V and J ends lost 4 bases and 0 bases respectively, with 9 bases between them. Germline CDR1 reads SGHTA; CDR2 reads FQGNSA. The CDR3 loop spans 14 amino acids. CDR3 sequence (DNA): TGTGCCAGCAGCTCAGGGACATCTAACTATGGCTACACCTTC. Its protein product is CASSSGTSNYGYTF.

This chain links TRBV18 with TRBJ1-1; tentatively, D is TRBD1 (5 bases). The CDR3 covers 14 residues. Per the germline V gene, CDR1 is KGHSH and CDR2 is LQKENI. V gave up 3 bases and J gave up 1 base, with 9 bases separating them. CDR3 sequence: CASSPDSENTEAFF. In nucleotides, the CDR3 is TGTGCCAGCTCACCCGACAGTGAGAACACTGAAGCTTTCTTT.

Only a few counts were recorded for this clone. The chain recombines TRBV7-9 with TRBJ1-6; no firm D call. The CDR3 is 12 residues long. The ends were cut back, 2 bases at V and 10 bases at J, with 6 bases in the middle. Germline V CDR1 and CDR2: SEHNR, FQNEAQ (reference sequence). This CDR3 is CASSLIGSPLHF. For the CDR3, the DNA is TGTGCCAGCAGCTTAATCGGGTCACCCCTCCACTTT.